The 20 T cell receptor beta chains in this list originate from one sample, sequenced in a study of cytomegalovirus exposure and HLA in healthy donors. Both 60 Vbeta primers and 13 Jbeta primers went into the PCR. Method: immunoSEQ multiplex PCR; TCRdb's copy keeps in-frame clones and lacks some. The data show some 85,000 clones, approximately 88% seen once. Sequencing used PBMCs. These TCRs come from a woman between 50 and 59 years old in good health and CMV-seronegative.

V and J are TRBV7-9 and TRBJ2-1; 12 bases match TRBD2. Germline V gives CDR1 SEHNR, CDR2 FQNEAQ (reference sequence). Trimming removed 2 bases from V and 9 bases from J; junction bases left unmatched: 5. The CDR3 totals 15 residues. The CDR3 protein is CASSLLAGGSGEQFF. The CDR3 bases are TGTGCCAGCAGCTTACTAGCGGGGGGGAGCGGTGAGCAGTTCTTC.

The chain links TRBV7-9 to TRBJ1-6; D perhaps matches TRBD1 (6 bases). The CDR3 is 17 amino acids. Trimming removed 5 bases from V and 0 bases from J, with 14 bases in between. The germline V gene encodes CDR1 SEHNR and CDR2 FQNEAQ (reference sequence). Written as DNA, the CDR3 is TGTGCCAGCAGCAACAGGACAGAAGGCTCCTATAATTCACCCCTCCACTTT. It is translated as CASSNRTEGSYNSPLHF.

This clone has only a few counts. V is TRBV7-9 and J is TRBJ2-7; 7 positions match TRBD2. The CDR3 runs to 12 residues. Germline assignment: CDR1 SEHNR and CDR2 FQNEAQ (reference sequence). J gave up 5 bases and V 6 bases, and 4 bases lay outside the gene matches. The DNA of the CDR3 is TGTGCCAGCAGTCCCGGGGGGAACGAGCAGTACTTC. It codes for CASSPGGNEQYF.

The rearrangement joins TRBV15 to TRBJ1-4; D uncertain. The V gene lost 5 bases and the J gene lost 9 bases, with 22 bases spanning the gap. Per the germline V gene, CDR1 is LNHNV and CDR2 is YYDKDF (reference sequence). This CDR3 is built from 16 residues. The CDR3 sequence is CATSGQSEGTRQKLFF. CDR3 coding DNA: TGTGCCACCAGCGGTCAATCCGAGGGCACTCGGCAAAAACTGTTTTTT.

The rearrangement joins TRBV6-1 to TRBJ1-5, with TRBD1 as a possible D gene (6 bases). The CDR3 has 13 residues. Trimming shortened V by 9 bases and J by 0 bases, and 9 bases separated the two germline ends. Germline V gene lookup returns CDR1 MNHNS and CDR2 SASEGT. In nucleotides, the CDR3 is TGTGCCAGTCGGACAGATAGCAATCAGCCCCAGCATTTT. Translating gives CASRTDSNQPQHF.

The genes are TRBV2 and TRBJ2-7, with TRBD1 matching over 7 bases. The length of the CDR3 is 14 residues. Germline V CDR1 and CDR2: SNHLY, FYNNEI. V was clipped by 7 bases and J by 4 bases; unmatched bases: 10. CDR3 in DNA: TGTGCCAGCAAGGACCGGGACAGCTCTTACGAGCAGTACTTC. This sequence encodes CASKDRDSSYEQYF.

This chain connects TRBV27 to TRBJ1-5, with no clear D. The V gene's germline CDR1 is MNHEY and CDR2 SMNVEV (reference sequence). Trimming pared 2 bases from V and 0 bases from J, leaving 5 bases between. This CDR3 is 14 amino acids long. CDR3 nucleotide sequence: TGTGCCAGCAGTTTAGAGGCTAGCAATCAGCCCCAGCATTTT. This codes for CASSLEASNQPQHF.

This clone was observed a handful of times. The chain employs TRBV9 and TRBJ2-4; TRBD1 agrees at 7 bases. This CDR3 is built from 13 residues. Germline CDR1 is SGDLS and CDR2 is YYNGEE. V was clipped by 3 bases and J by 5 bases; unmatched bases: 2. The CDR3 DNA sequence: TGTGCCAGCAGCGAGGGGACAGAAAACATTCAGTACTTC. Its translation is CASSEGTENIQYF.

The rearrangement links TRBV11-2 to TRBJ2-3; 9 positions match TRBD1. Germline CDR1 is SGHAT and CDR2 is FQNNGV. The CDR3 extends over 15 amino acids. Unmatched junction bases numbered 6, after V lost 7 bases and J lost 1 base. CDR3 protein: CASTPGTGRTDTQYF. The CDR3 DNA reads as TGTGCCAGCACCCCCGGGACAGGGCGCACAGATACGCAGTATTTT. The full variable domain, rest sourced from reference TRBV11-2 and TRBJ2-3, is EAGVAQSPRYKIIEKRQSVAFWCNPISGHATLYWYQQILGQGPKLLIQFQNNGVVDDSQLPKDRFSAERLKGVDSTLKIQPAKLEDSAVYLCASTPGTGRTDTQYFGPGTRLTVL.

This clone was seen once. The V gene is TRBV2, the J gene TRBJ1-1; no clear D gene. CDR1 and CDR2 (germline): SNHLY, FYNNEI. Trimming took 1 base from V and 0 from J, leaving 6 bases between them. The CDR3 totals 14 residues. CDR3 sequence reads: CASSEDKMNTEAFF. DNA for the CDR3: TGTGCCAGCAGTGAAGACAAAATGAACACTGAAGCTTTCTTT.

In nucleotides, the CDR3 is TGTGCCAGCAGCTTCCGGGACAGGGTCGAGCAGTTCTTC. Its protein is CASSFRDRVEQFF. The genes are TRBV7-6 and TRBJ2-1, with 9 positions matching TRBD1. CDR3 length equals 13 residues. Germline assignment: CDR1 SGHVS and CDR2 FNYEAQ. The V segment lost 3 bases and the J segment 10 bases; nucleotides outside the gene matches: 4.

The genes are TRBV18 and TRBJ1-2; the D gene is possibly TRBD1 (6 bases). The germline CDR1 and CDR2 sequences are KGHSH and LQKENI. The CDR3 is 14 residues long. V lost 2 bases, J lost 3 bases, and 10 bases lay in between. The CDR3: CASSPGGADYGYTF. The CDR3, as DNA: TGTGCCAGCTCACCAGGGGGGGCAGACTATGGCTACACCTTC.

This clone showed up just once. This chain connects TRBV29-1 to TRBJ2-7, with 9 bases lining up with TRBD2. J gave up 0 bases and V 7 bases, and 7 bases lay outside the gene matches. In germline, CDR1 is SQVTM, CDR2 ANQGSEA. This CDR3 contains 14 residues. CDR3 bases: TGCAGCGCTGGGGGCGGGAGGGCCTCCTACGAGCAGTACTTC. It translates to CSAGGGRASYEQYF.

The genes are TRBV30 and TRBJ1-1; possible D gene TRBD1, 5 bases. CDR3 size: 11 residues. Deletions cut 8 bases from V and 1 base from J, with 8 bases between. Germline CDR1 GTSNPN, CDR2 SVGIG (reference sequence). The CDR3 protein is CAGDRNTEAFF. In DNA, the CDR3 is TGTGCCGGTGACAGGAACACTGAAGCTTTCTTT.

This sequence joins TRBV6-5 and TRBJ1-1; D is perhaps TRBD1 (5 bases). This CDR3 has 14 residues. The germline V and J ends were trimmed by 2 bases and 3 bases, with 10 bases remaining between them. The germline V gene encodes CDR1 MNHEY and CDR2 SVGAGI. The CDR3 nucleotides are TGTGCCAGCAGTTACAGGGACTTGGACACTGAAGCTTTCTTT. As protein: CASSYRDLDTEAFF.

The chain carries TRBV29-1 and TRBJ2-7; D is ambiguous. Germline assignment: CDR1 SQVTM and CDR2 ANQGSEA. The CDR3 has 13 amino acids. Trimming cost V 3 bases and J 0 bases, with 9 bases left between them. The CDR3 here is CSVEGENSYEQYF. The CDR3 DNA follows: TGCAGCGTTGAGGGCGAAAACTCCTACGAGCAGTACTTC.

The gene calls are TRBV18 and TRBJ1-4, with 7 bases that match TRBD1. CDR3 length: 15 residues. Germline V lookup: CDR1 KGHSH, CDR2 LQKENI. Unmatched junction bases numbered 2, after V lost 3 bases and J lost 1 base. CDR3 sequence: CASSPNRGTNEKLFF. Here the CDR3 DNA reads TGTGCCAGCTCACCCAACAGGGGAACTAATGAAAAACTGTTTTTT. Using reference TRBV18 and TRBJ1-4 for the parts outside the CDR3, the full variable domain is NAGVMQNPRHLVRRRGQEARLRCSPMKGHSHVYWYRQLPEEGLKFMVYLQKENIIDESGMPKERFSAEFPKEGPSILRIQQVVRGDSAAYFCASSPNRGTNEKLFFGSGTQLSVL.

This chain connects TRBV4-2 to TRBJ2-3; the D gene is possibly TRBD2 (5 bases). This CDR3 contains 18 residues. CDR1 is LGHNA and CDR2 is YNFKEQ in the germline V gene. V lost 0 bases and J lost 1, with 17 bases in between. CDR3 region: CASSQESALRAGTDTQYF. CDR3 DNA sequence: TGTGCCAGCAGCCAAGAAAGTGCTTTGAGGGCTGGCACAGATACGCAGTATTTT.

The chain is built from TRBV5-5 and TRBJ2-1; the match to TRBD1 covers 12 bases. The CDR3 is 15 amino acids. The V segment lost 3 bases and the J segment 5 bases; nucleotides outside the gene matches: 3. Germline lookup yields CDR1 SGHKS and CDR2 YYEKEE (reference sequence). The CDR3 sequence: CASSWGQGANNEQFF. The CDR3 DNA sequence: TGTGCCAGCAGCTGGGGACAGGGGGCAAACAATGAGCAGTTCTTC.

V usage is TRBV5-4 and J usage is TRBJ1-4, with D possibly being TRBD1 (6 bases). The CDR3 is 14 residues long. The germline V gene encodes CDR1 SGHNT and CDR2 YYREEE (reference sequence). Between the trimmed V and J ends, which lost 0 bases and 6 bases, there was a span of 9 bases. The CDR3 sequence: CASSLAGAHEKLFF. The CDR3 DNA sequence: TGTGCCAGCAGCTTGGCAGGGGCCCATGAAAAACTGTTTTTT.